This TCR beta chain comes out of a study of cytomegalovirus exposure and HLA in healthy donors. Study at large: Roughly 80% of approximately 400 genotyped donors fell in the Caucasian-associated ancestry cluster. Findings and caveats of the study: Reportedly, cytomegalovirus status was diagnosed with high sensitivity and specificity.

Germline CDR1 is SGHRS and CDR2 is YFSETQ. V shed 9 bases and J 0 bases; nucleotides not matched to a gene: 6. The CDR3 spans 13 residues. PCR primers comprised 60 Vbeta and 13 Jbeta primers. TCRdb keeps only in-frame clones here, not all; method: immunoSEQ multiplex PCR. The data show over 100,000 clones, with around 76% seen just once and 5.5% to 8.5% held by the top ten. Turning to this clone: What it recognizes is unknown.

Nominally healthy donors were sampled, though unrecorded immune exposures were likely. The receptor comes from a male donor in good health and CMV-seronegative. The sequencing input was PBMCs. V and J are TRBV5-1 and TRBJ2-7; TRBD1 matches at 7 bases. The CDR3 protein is CANMDRSSYEQYF. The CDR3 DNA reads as TGCGCCAACATGGACAGGAGCTCCTACGAGCAGTACTTC. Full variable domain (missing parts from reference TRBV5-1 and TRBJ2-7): KAGVTQTPRYLIKTRGQQVTLSCSPISGHRSVSWYQQTPGQGLQFLFEYFSETQRNKGNFPGRFSGRQFSNSRSEMNVSTLELGDSALYLCANMDRSSYEQYFGPGTRLTVT.